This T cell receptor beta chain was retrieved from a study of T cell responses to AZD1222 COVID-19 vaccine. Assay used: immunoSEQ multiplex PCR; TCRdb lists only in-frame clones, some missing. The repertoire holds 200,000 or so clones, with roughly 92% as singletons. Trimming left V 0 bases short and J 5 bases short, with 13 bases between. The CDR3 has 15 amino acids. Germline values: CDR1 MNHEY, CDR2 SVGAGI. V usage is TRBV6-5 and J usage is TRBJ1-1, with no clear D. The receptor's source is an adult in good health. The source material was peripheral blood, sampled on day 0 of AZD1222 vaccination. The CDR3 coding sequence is TGTGCCAGCAGTTACTCCCAGGCCCAGAGGACTGAAGCTTTCTTT. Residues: CASSYSQAQRTEAFF.